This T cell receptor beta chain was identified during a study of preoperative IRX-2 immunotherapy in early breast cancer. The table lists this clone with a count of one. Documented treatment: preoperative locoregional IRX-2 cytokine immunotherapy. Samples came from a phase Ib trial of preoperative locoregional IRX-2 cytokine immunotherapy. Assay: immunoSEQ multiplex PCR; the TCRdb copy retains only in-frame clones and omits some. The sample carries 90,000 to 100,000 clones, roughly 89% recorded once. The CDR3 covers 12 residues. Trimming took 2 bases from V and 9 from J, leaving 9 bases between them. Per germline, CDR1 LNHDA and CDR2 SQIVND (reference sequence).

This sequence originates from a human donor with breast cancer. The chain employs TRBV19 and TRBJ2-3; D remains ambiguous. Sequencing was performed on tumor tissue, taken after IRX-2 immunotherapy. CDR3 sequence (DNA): TGTGCCAGTAGTATACGGACGGACACGCAGTATTTT. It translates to CASSIRTDTQYF. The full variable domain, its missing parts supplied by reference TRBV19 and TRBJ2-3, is DGGITQSPKYLFRKEGQNVTLSCEQNLNHDAMYWYRQDPGQGLRLIYYSQIVNDFQKGDIAEGYSVSREKKESFPLTVTSAQKNPTAFYLCASSIRTDTQYFGPGTRLTVL.